The T cell receptor beta chain under discussion was sequenced for a study of control samples from healthy donors and cancer patients. Deletions cut 5 bases from V and 4 bases from J, with 20 bases between. The length of the CDR3 is 16 residues. CDR1 is SEHNR, CDR2 FQNEAQ, per germline (reference sequence). This clone was seen a single time. TCRdb's table, derived via immunoSEQ multiplex PCR, lists solely in-frame clones and lacks some. The sample shows tens of thousands of clones, 80% to 90% of them seen only once. Sequenced material: blood. The V and J genes are TRBV7-9 and TRBJ1-1, with D possibly TRBD1 on 5 matching bases. This receptor was identified in a man aged 50-60 years in good health. The CDR3 loop is CASSPPSGYWLTEAFF. The CDR3, as DNA: TGTGCCAGCAGCCCCCCGTCAGGGTATTGGCTCACTGAAGCTTTCTTT.